The next 8 T cell receptor beta chains were all read from a single sample in a study of cytomegalovirus exposure and HLA in healthy donors. Primers: 60 Vbeta forward and 13 Jbeta reverse. TCRdb's table, derived via immunoSEQ multiplex PCR, lists solely in-frame clones and lacks some. The repertoire holds 100,000 to 150,000 clones, with about 66% as singletons. The sequenced material came from PBMCs. These TCRs come from a man aged 25-40 years in good health and CMV-seropositive.

The V gene is TRBV27, the J gene TRBJ2-3; 11 positions match TRBD2. CDR1 and CDR2 from the germline V gene are MNHEY and SMNVEV (reference sequence). The junction had 10 bases not matched to a gene; V was cut back by 4 bases and J by 4 bases. CDR3 length: 17 residues. The DNA for the CDR3 is TGTGCCAGCAGTTCTCTCTTAGCGGGAGGGCCAGCAGATACGCAGTATTTT. It encodes CASSSLLAGGPADTQYF.

This rearrangement joins TRBV5-1 to TRBJ2-7; 11 positions match TRBD2. The germline gives CDR1 SGHRS, CDR2 YFSETQ. The length of the CDR3 is 15 residues. The J segment lost 7 bases and the V segment lost 3 bases, leaving 9 bases of the junction unmatched. CDR3 in amino acids: CASSWGIAGGQEQYF. DNA for the CDR3: TGCGCCAGCAGCTGGGGGATAGCGGGAGGGCAAGAGCAGTACTTC.

The genes are TRBV2 and TRBJ1-1; unclear D gene. The CDR3 has 14 residues. The V end lost 5 bases, the J end lost 3 bases, and 13 bases lay between the germline ends. The V gene's germline CDR1 is SNHLY and CDR2 FYNNEI. In DNA form, the CDR3 reads TGTGCCAGCAGTAAAGAGTCGGGTCACACTGAAGCTTTCTTT. Its translation is CASSKESGHTEAFF.

This clone was observed a single time. The V and J genes are TRBV6-6 and TRBJ1-2, with unresolved D. V was trimmed by 0 bases and J by 4 bases, leaving 9 bases between them. Germline V lookup: CDR1 MNHNY, CDR2 SVGAGI (reference sequence). This CDR3 spans 14 amino acids. In DNA, the CDR3 is TGTGCCAGCAGTTACTCGAGATCTAGCTATGGCTACACCTTC. Translation: CASSYSRSSYGYTF.

This clone was counted only a few times. A junction boundary mismatches the germline segment, possibly from a read error. The CDR3 here is CASSGFVAVNF. CDR3 coding DNA: TGTGCCAGCAGTGGCTTCGTAGCGGTAAACTTT. This sequence joins TRBV2 and TRBJ2-2; D might be TRBD2 (6 bases). The CDR3 totals 11 residues. Germline V CDR1 and CDR2: SNHLY, FYNNEI.

The genes are TRBV29-1 and TRBJ1-1; D unclear. Trimming stripped 5 bases from V and 5 bases from J, with 12 bases between. The CDR3 extends over 12 amino acids. In germline, CDR1 is SQVTM, CDR2 ANQGSEA. The CDR3 sequence is CSVRWSGTEAFF. CDR3 bases: TGCAGCGTTAGGTGGAGCGGAACTGAAGCTTTCTTT.

The rearrangement joins TRBV6-4 to TRBJ2-5, with D possibly TRBD1 on 6 matching bases. This CDR3 spans 14 amino acids. Germline V gene data show CDR1 as MRHNA and CDR2 as SNTAGT. Between the trimmed V and J ends, which lost 8 bases and 4 bases, there was a span of 17 bases. The CDR3 DNA reads TGTGCCAGCTCCCGGGACACAGGTATAGAGACCCAGTACTTC. It encodes CASSRDTGIETQYF.

V usage is TRBV28 and J usage is TRBJ2-1, with D perhaps TRBD1 (5 bases). V was pared by 3 bases and J by 1 base, with 16 bases between. The germline V gene encodes CDR1 MDHEN and CDR2 SYDVKM. This CDR3 has 17 residues. The DNA for the CDR3 is TGTGCCAGCAGTTTCTCACTCAGGGTAATATCCTACAATGAGCAGTTCTTC. It encodes CASSFSLRVISYNEQFF.